This T cell receptor beta chain came from a study of Ad26.COV2.S vaccination and SARS-CoV-2 variants. Study outcomes and limitations: People who got the vaccine had more spike-specific TCR breadth than people who got placebo.

Specified treatment: some 20 received Ad26.COV2.S at low or high dose, single or two shots; several received placebo; per-sample allocation not given. Material that was analyzed had been drawn on day 63 after the first vaccine or placebo injection. The donor was a Boston adult aged 18-55 years. What was given as vaccine was an Ad26 vector encoding Wuhan-strain SARS-CoV-2 spike. About this clone itself: Antigen specificity is unknown.

Libraries were prepared by immunoSEQ multiplex PCR; TCRdb keeps only in-frame clonotypes and omits some of them. Altogether 350,000 to 450,000 clones are present, 87% being singletons, with the ten largest covering about 3.5%. This CDR3 region has 17 residues. J lost 10 bases, V lost 6 bases, and 17 bases had no gene match. The germline CDR1 and CDR2 sequences are WSHSY and SAAADI. The chain carries TRBV10-2 and TRBJ1-6; 8 bases are a match to TRBD1. This sequence originates from a person aged 18-65 years who received the Ad26.COV2.S COVID-19 vaccine or a placebo. This specimen consisted of peripheral blood, obtained in a trial of Ad26.COV2.S vaccine versus placebo. The DNA for the CDR3 is TGCGCCAGCAGGGAGGGCCACCGGACAGGGTTAGGGTCACCCCTCCACTTT. Amino acid sequence: CASREGHRTGLGSPLHF.